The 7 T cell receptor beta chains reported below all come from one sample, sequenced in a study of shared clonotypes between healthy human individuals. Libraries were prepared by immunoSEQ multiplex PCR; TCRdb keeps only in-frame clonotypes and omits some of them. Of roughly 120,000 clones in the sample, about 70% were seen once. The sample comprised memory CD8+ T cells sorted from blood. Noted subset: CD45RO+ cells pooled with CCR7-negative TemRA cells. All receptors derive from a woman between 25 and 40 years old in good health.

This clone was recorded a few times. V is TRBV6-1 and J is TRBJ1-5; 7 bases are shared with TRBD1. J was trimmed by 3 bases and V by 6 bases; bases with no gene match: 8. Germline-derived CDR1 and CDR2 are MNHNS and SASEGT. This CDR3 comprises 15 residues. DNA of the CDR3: TGTGCCAGCAGCGGCCTTGGGACAGCCAATCAGCCCCAGCATTTT. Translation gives CASSGLGTANQPQHF.

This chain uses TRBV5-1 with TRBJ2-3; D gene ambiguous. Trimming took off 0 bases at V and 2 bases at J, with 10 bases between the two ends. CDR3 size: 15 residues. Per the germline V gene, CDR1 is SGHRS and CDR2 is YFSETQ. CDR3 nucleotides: TGCGCCAGCAGCTTGGATCCCGGTTTCACAGATACGCAGTATTTT. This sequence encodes CASSLDPGFTDTQYF.

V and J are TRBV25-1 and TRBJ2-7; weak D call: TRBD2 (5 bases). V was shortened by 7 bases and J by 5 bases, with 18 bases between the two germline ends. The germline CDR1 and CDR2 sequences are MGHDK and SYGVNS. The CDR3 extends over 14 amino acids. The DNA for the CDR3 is TGTGCCAGCATCTCTACCCAGCGAGGGCACGAGCAGTACTTC. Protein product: CASISTQRGHEQYF.

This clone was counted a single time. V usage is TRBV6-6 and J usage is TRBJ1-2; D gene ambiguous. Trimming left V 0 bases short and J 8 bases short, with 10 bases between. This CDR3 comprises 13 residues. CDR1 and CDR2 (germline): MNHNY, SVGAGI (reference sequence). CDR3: CASSYSNRGGYTF. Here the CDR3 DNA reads TGTGCCAGCAGTTACTCGAATCGTGGGGGCTACACCTTC.

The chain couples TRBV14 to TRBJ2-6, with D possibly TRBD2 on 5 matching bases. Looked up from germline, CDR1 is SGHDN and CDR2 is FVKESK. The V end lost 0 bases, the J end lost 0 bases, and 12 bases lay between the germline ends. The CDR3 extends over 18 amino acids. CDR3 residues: CASSQDRGRSSGANVLTF. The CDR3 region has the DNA TGTGCCAGCAGCCAAGACCGGGGTCGAAGCTCTGGGGCCAACGTCCTGACTTTC.

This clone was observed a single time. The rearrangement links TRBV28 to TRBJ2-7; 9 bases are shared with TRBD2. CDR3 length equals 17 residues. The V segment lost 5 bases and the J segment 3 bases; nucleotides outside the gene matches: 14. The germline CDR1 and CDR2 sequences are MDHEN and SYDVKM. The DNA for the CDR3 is TGTGCCAGCAGTCGAAACCTCAATAGCGGGAGTCGCTACGAGCAGTACTTC. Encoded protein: CASSRNLNSGSRYEQYF.

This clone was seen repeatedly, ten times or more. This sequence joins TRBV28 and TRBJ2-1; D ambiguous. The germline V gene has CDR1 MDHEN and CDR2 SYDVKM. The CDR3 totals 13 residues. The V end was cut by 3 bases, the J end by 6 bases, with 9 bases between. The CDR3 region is CASSLIQGNEQFF. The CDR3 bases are TGTGCCAGCAGTTTGATCCAAGGCAATGAGCAGTTCTTC.